Given below is one TCR beta chain in context. V lost 6 bases to trimming and J lost 0 bases, with 12 bases between them. Germline V lookup: CDR1 SGHDN, CDR2 FVKESK. The CDR3 totals 16 residues. These data belong to a study of shared clonotypes between healthy human individuals. Study-level information: The donor group consisted of a couple of women and a few men, aged 18 to 49.

Measured with immunoSEQ multiplex PCR; TCRdb has only the in-frame clones, and not every one. The data contain a few million clones, less than 95% of them seen just once; the ten biggest clones take up approximately 0.41%. The sample consisted of naive CD4+ T cells from PBMCs. Subset denoted: CD45RA+ positively selected. This chain uses TRBV14 with TRBJ2-6; possible D gene TRBD2, 6 bases. This clonotype originated in a man between 18 and 35 years old in good health. Some clones in this sample may be carry-over from other donors' samples. CDR3 residues: CASSKGLFSGANVLTF. DNA for the CDR3: TGTGCCAGCAGTAAGGGACTGTTCTCTGGGGCCAACGTCCTGACTTTC.